A single T cell receptor (beta chain) is shown here with its context. This sample is drawn from a study of OX40 agonist ivuxolimab in advanced cancers. Study information: Age averaged around 60 years (range about 20 to 80), and less than 85% were male. Past anti-PD-1, anti-PD-L1 or anti-CTLA-4 therapy was accepted, and 35% to 45% had received some.

Profiled with immunoSEQ multiplex PCR; TCRdb holds only in-frame clones, not every one. The sample includes 50,000 to 60,000 clones, 82% of them seen just once. The source was CD4+ or CD8+ T cells sorted from blood, collected in a trial of the OX40 agonist ivuxolimab. The receptor's source is an adult with an advanced solid tumor such as melanoma, head and neck, liver or kidney cancer.

The CDR3: CASSVGLAGTDNEQFF. The CDR3, as DNA: TGTGCCAGCAGCGTGGGGCTAGCGGGAACGGACAATGAGCAGTTCTTC. The chain joins TRBV9 to TRBJ2-1, with 9 bases identical to TRBD2. This CDR3 is 16 amino acids long. The V segment lost 2 bases and the J segment 5 bases; nucleotides outside the gene matches: 8. Germline CDR1 and CDR2: SGDLS and YYNGEE.